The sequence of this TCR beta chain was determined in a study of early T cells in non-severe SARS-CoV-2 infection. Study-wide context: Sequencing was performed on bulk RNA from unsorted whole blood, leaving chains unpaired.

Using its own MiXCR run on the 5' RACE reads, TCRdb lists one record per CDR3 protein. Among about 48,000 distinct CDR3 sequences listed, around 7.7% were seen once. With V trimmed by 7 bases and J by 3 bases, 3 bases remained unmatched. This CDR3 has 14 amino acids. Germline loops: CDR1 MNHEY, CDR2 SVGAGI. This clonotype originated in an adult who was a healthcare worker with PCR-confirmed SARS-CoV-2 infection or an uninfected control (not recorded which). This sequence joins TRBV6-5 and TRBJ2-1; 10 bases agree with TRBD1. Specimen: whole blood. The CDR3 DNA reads TGTGCCAGCACCAGGGACAGGGGCTACAATGAGCAGTTCTTC. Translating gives CASTRDRGYNEQFF.